One and the same sample provided the 8 T cell receptor beta chains below, sequenced in a study of cytomegalovirus exposure and HLA in healthy donors. 13 Jbeta primers and 60 Vbeta primers were used for the PCR. TCRdb's copy holds only in-frame clones and misses some; the assay was immunoSEQ multiplex PCR. Of 60,000 to 75,000 clones detected, 55% to 65% appear once; the ten largest clones hold roughly 3%. Specimen: PBMCs. All receptors derive from a woman in her forties or fifties in good health and CMV-seronegative.

This clone turned up a few times. This sequence joins TRBV6-6 and TRBJ2-4, with 8 bases matching TRBD2. This CDR3 is 16 amino acids long. The J segment lost 8 bases and the V segment lost 0 bases, leaving 9 bases of the junction unmatched. CDR1 and CDR2 (germline): MNHNY, SVGAGI (reference sequence). The CDR3 here is CASSYSSGSTKDIQYF. CDR3 DNA: TGTGCCAGCAGTTACTCAAGCGGGAGTACGAAAGACATTCAGTACTTC.

This clone appeared a few times. J is TRBJ2-1 and V is TRBV5-4, with 9 nucleotides matching TRBD2. CDR3 length equals 16 residues. Germline assignment: CDR1 SGHNT and CDR2 YYREEE (reference sequence). The junction had 5 bases not matched to a gene; V was cut back by 0 bases and J by 4 bases. The CDR3 DNA reads TGTGCCAGCAGCTTGGACGGTGCGGGAGGGTACAATGAGCAGTTCTTC. Translation gives CASSLDGAGGYNEQFF.

This clone was detected only a few times. The V call is TRBV10-2, the J call TRBJ1-1; a weak D match, TRBD1 (5 bases). Germline V gene lookup returns CDR1 WSHSY and CDR2 SAAADI. V lost 5 bases and J lost 11, with 12 bases in between. The CDR3 loop spans 11 amino acids. CDR3 residues: CASSPGLPAFF. CDR3 DNA: TGCGCCAGCAGTCCGGGACTTCCGGCTTTCTTT.

This clone has a handful of counts. V gene TRBV9 combines with J gene TRBJ2-2; 8 nucleotides agree with TRBD1. The CDR3 length is 15 residues. Germline CDR1 reads SGDLS; CDR2 reads YYNGEE. After removal of 4 bases from V and 5 bases from J, the junction contained 7 bases not matched to a gene. The CDR3 loop reads CASSPRTGNTGELFF. The CDR3 DNA is TGTGCCAGCAGCCCACGGACAGGGAATACCGGGGAGCTGTTTTTT.

V and J are TRBV19 and TRBJ2-1, with 7 bases identical to TRBD2. Germline V gene data show CDR1 as LNHDA and CDR2 as SQIVND (reference sequence). Trimming removed 4 bases from V and 1 base from J; junction bases left unmatched: 7. The CDR3 contains 16 residues. The CDR3, as DNA: TGTGCCAGTAGTAAGGTGAGCGGGACGTCCTACAATGAGCAGTTCTTC. Translation gives CASSKVSGTSYNEQFF. The complete variable domain, with remaining parts taken from reference TRBV19 and TRBJ2-1, reads DGGITQSPKYLFRKEGQNVTLSCEQNLNHDAMYWYRQDPGQGLRLIYYSQIVNDFQKGDIAEGYSVSREKKESFPLTVTSAQKNPTAFYLCASSKVSGTSYNEQFFGPGTRLTVL.

The chain employs TRBV6-1 and TRBJ1-5; the match to TRBD1 covers 8 bases. CDR3 size: 17 residues. Germline V CDR1 and CDR2: MNHNS, SASEGT. V was pared by 4 bases and J by 1 base, with 9 bases of the junction left unmatched. In DNA form, the CDR3 reads TGTGCCAGCAGTGTATTCACAGGGGGGGGAAGCAATCAGCCCCAGCATTTT. Its translation is CASSVFTGGGSNQPQHF.

This chain uses TRBV7-2 with TRBJ2-1; tentatively, D is TRBD2 (5 bases). The CDR3 length is 13 residues. V dropped 3 bases and J dropped 5 bases, with 8 bases sitting between them. Per the germline V gene, CDR1 is SGHTA and CDR2 is FQGNSA. CDR3 DNA sequence: TGTGCCAGCAGCTTCTCCGGGAACAATGAGCAGTTCTTC. Residues: CASSFSGNNEQFF.

The chain couples TRBV11-2 to TRBJ2-7; 7 bases match TRBD2. Germline assignment: CDR1 SGHAT and CDR2 FQNNGV. This CDR3 contains 16 residues. J was trimmed by 3 bases and V by 5 bases; bases with no gene match: 13. CDR3 loop: CASSPLSREALYEQYF. The CDR3 nucleotides are TGTGCCAGCAGCCCTCTGTCCCGGGAGGCCCTCTACGAGCAGTACTTC.